This T cell receptor beta chain is from a study of cytomegalovirus exposure and HLA in healthy donors. The donors gave bone marrow, and they were healthy. Primers for the PCR totalled 60 Vbeta and 13 Jbeta. In the authors' workflow: A follow-up analysis tallied 73 million or so unique TCR beta chains, roughly 11 million shared. The repertoire was sequenced with immunoSEQ multiplex PCR; TCRdb's copy has only in-frame clones and lacks some. V, J and clone size derive from that table, while D and trimming were established from the DNA sequence. The sample holds 90,000 to 100,000 clones; approximately 78% are singletons and the top ten take approximately 0.8%. With respect to this clone: The target antigen is unknown.

In germline, CDR1 is SGHTA, CDR2 FQGNSA. This CDR3 contains 16 residues. Unmatched junction bases numbered 12, after V lost 5 bases and J lost 4 bases. Points from the study as a whole: HLA restriction was apparent for most CMV-associated TCR beta chains in a later analysis. Association with HLA alleles at 0.05 false discovery rate was found for 16,951 TCR beta sequences in a later analysis.

This clonotype was obtained from a woman between 55 and 75 years old in good health and CMV-seronegative. Sequenced sample: PBMCs. The V and J genes are TRBV7-2 and TRBJ2-7; TRBD1 matches at 9 bases. CDR3: CASSQLGTGRFYEQYF. The CDR3 region has the DNA TGTGCCAGCAGCCAACTCGGGACAGGGAGATTTTACGAGCAGTACTTC.